Reported below is one T cell receptor (beta chain). Its specificity is unknown. Primers included in the PCR were 60 Vbeta and 13 Jbeta primers. Produced via immunoSEQ multiplex PCR; TCRdb's table is partial and in-frame only. Of some 140,000 clones in the sample, 75% to 85% were seen once. The ends were cut back, 5 bases at V and 4 bases at J, with 9 bases in the middle. The germline CDR1 and CDR2 sequences are MNHEY and SVGAGI. The CDR3 spans 13 residues. The data were obtained in a study of cytomegalovirus exposure and HLA in healthy donors. Study conclusions and caveats: Indistinguishable V segments such as TRBV6-2 and TRBV6-3 were excluded. A highly shared variant cluster was judged a likely technical artifact.

This chain links TRBV6-5 with TRBJ1-3, with D unclear. The TCR was taken from a female donor in good health and CMV-seropositive. The sample taken for sequencing was PBMCs. For the CDR3, the DNA is TGTGCCAGCAGTACTCAGAGGGGAAACACCATATATTTT. It yields the protein CASSTQRGNTIYF.